These 32 T cell receptor beta chains originate from one sample sequenced in a study of multiple sclerosis patients with progressive multifocal leukoencephalopathy. The method was immunoSEQ multiplex PCR; TCRdb's version includes in-frame clones alone and lacks a portion of them. Of approximately 30,000 clones in the sample, about 90% were seen once. Time point in this sample: less than 15 months of natalizumab therapy. This material consisted of PBMCs, taken from a patient treated with natalizumab. All receptors come from a human donor with multiple sclerosis.

CDR3 sequence reads: CASRGGLPVYNEQFF. The CDR3 nucleotides are TGTGCCAGCCGCGGGGGACTCCCAGTGTACAATGAGCAGTTCTTC. The chain links TRBV21-1 to TRBJ2-1; TRBD2 is the table's D call, not checked against the DNA. TRBV21-1 is given as a pseudogene. The CDR3 has 15 residues.

In this sample, this clone turned up a few times. CDR3 sequence (DNA): TGTGCCAGCAAAGCCGGACGCGGAAAACTGTTTTTT. Protein product: CASKAGRGKLFF. V is TRBV28 and J is TRBJ1-4, with D unresolved. Trimming shortened V by 7 bases and J by 10 bases, and 13 bases separated the two germline ends. CDR1 is MDHEN, CDR2 SYDVKM, per germline. The CDR3 contains 12 residues.

This chain uses TRBV19 with TRBJ1-5; 7 bases agree with TRBD1. Per the germline V gene, CDR1 is LNHDA and CDR2 is SQIVND (reference sequence). With 7 bases clipped from V and 12 bases from J, the junction kept 18 bases outside the gene matches. The CDR3 spans 15 residues. The CDR3 DNA follows: TGTGCCAGTACCCTAAGGGGGGCAGGGGGAGTTAACCAGCATTTT. Protein product: CASTLRGAGGVNQHF.

The chain couples TRBV13 to TRBJ1-1; 8 bases line up with TRBD1. Germline CDR1 reads PRHDT; CDR2 reads FYEKMQ (reference sequence). V lost 1 base and J lost 0; bases outside the gene matches: 4. The CDR3 sequence is 16 residues long. CDR3 amino acids: CASSLAGQDMNTEAFF. The CDR3 region has the DNA TGTGCCAGCAGCTTAGCGGGACAGGACATGAACACTGAAGCTTTCTTT.

V usage is TRBV6-6 and J usage is TRBJ2-2, with D unresolved. CDR1 MNHNY and CDR2 SVGAGI come from the germline V gene (reference sequence). The CDR3 has 11 amino acids. V dropped 6 bases and J dropped 6 bases, with 5 bases sitting between them. The CDR3 protein is CASSLAGELFF. CDR3 DNA: TGTGCCAGCAGCTTGGCCGGGGAGCTGTTTTTT.

CDR3 nucleotide sequence: TGTGCCAGTAGTAGGGGCGCCGAGCAGTACTTC. This sequence encodes CASSRGAEQYF. The V call is TRBV19, the J call TRBJ2-7; TRBD1 is a possible D gene (5 bases). The V gene's germline CDR1 is LNHDA and CDR2 SQIVND (reference sequence). The CDR3 is 11 residues long. Trimming took 4 bases from V and 6 from J, leaving 7 bases between them. Complete variable domain (other parts from reference TRBV19 and TRBJ2-7): DGGITQSPKYLFRKEGQNVTLSCEQNLNHDAMYWYRQDPGQGLRLIYYSQIVNDFQKGDIAEGYSVSREKKESFPLTVTSAQKNPTAFYLCASSRGAEQYFGPGTRLTVT.

The rearrangement links TRBV15 to TRBJ1-2; D is ambiguous. This CDR3 has 12 amino acids. The germline V and J ends were trimmed by 0 bases and 5 bases, with 4 bases remaining between them. Germline V gene sequence: CDR1 LNHNV, CDR2 YYDKDF (reference sequence). This CDR3 is CATSREGYGYTF. CDR3 DNA: TGTGCCACCAGCAGAGAAGGATATGGCTACACCTTC.

The rearrangement links TRBV7-2 to TRBJ2-5, with D possibly matching TRBD1 (5 bases). V dropped 4 bases and J dropped 2 bases, with 8 bases sitting between them. Germline assignment: CDR1 SGHTA and CDR2 FQGNSA. There are 13 residues in the CDR3. The CDR3 nucleotides read TGTGCCAGCAGCTCCAGGGTTCAAGAGACCCAGTACTTC. It translates to CASSSRVQETQYF.

V usage is TRBV27 and J usage is TRBJ2-3; D not certain. The V and J ends lost 5 bases and 2 bases respectively, with 8 bases between them. Germline V lookup: CDR1 MNHEY, CDR2 SMNVEV (reference sequence). The CDR3 covers 13 residues. The chain's CDR3 is CASSVLHTDTQYF. The DNA of the CDR3 is TGTGCCAGCAGTGTATTACACACAGATACGCAGTATTTT.

This chain links TRBV9 with TRBJ1-4; D uncertain. The V gene lost 2 bases and the J gene lost 8 bases, with 10 bases spanning the gap. This CDR3 is built from 13 residues. CDR1 is SGDLS and CDR2 is YYNGEE in the germline V gene. CDR3 protein: CASSVHSGEKLFF. The CDR3 coding sequence is TGTGCCAGCAGCGTTCATTCCGGGGAAAAACTGTTTTTT.

The rearrangement uses TRBV12-5 and TRBJ2-6; TRBD1 might be the D (5 bases). The length of the CDR3 is 20 residues. Trimming shortened V by 0 bases and J by 0 bases, and 18 bases separated the two germline ends. CDR1 and CDR2 from the germline V gene are LGHNT and FRNRAP. CDR3 sequence: CASGLVQGGQGDSGANVLTF. The CDR3 nucleotides are TGTGCTAGTGGTTTGGTACAAGGCGGCCAGGGCGACTCTGGGGCCAACGTCCTGACTTTC.

This chain joins TRBV6-4 and TRBJ2-4; D is unresolved. Germline V gene data show CDR1 as MRHNA and CDR2 as SNTAGT. CDR3 size: 13 residues. The V end was cut by 6 bases, the J end by 6 bases, with 12 bases between. The CDR3 loop reads CASSPNLGNIQYF. The CDR3 DNA follows: TGTGCCAGCAGCCCAAATCTAGGAAACATTCAGTACTTC.

This clone was observed a single time. This chain links TRBV10-2 with TRBJ1-1; tentative D call: TRBD1 (6 bases). The CDR3 is made up of 13 amino acids. The germline V gene encodes CDR1 WSHSY and CDR2 SAAADI. With 7 bases removed from V and 1 base from J, the gap between germline ends came to 10 bases. The CDR3 nucleotides are TGCGCCAGCACCGAGGGGGGGAACACTGAAGCTTTCTTT. Amino acid sequence: CASTEGGNTEAFF.

V is TRBV6-5 and J is TRBJ1-1; the D is unclear. Trimming left V 0 bases short and J 1 base short, with 12 bases between. Per germline, CDR1 MNHEY and CDR2 SVGAGI. This CDR3 comprises 16 residues. The CDR3 loop is CASSYSHYRRNTEAFF. The CDR3 nucleotides read TGTGCCAGCAGTTACTCTCATTATAGGCGGAACACTGAAGCTTTCTTT.

The chain carries TRBV18 and TRBJ1-2; D is possibly TRBD1 (5 bases). V lost 2 bases and J lost 4, with 14 bases in between. The CDR3 spans 15 residues. The V gene's germline CDR1 is KGHSH and CDR2 LQKENI. CDR3 amino acids: CASSPRSTDGYGYTF. The CDR3 bases are TGTGCCAGCTCACCAAGATCGACAGACGGCTATGGCTACACCTTC.

The rearrangement links TRBV5-6 to TRBJ1-2; tentatively, D is TRBD1 (6 bases). Germline values: CDR1 SGHDT, CDR2 YYEEEE. The CDR3 runs to 14 residues. V lost 4 bases and J 4 bases, leaving 14 bases between the germline ends. The CDR3: CASSPGAGAYGYTF. CDR3 nucleotide sequence: TGTGCCAGCAGCCCAGGAGCAGGGGCCTATGGCTACACCTTC.

The chain is built from TRBV4-3 and TRBJ1-2; D remains unclear. The CDR3 loop spans 15 amino acids. CDR1 is LGHNA and CDR2 is YSLEER in the germline V gene. Trimming left V 1 base short and J 9 bases short, with 18 bases between. CDR3 residues: CASSQGTWALESYTF. Written as DNA, the CDR3 is TGCGCCAGCAGCCAAGGCACTTGGGCCTTAGAAAGCTACACCTTC.

V and J are TRBV5-6 and TRBJ1-2; D may be TRBD1 (5 bases). The CDR3 length is 15 residues. Germline CDR1 SGHDT, CDR2 YYEEEE. Trimming removed 5 bases from V and 3 bases from J, with 17 bases in between. The chain's CDR3 is CASSRRDQKDYGYTF. DNA of the CDR3: TGTGCCAGCAGTAGACGGGACCAGAAGGACTATGGCTACACCTTC.

This sequence joins TRBV6-1 and TRBJ2-3, with TRBD1 matching over 8 bases. The CDR3 consists of 17 residues. Per germline, CDR1 MNHNS and CDR2 SASEGT. The V and J ends lost 0 bases and 1 base, in that order; junction bases with no gene match: 6. The CDR3 sequence is CASSEALAGGGTDTQYF. The DNA for the CDR3 is TGTGCCAGCAGTGAAGCATTGGCAGGGGGCGGCACAGATACGCAGTATTTT.

V is TRBV5-6 and J is TRBJ2-5; tentatively, D is TRBD1 (6 bases). Looked up from germline, CDR1 is SGHDT and CDR2 is YYEEEE. This CDR3 has 13 residues. The V gene lost 3 bases and the J gene lost 5 bases, with 11 bases spanning the gap. Written as DNA, the CDR3 is TGTGCCAGCAGCTCGGACAGTGTGGAGACCCAGTACTTC. Protein sequence: CASSSDSVETQYF.

This sequence joins TRBV5-1 and TRBJ2-3; 15 bases match TRBD2. The CDR3 covers 17 residues. CDR1 and CDR2 (germline): SGHRS, YFSETQ. With V trimmed by 4 bases and J by 3 bases, 6 bases remained unmatched. The CDR3, as DNA: TGCGCCAGCAGCCCGGGACTAGCGGGGGGTTTTACAGATACGCAGTATTTT. As protein: CASSPGLAGGFTDTQYF.

This rearrangement joins TRBV9 to TRBJ1-2, with 8 bases aligning to TRBD1. Germline V gives CDR1 SGDLS, CDR2 YYNGEE. V trimming: 4 bases; J trimming: 5 bases; junction bases outside the gene matches: 16. This CDR3 region has 17 residues. The CDR3 DNA reads TGTGCCAGCAGCTTCCACCCAGCAGGGGGCTATAGTTATGGCTACACCTTC. Encoded protein: CASSFHPAGGYSYGYTF.

V and J are TRBV28 and TRBJ1-5; D possibly corresponds to TRBD1 (5 bases). The CDR3 runs to 13 residues. V was shortened by 7 bases and J by 5 bases, with 12 bases between the two germline ends. Looked up from germline, CDR1 is MDHEN and CDR2 is SYDVKM. The CDR3 sequence is CASTQAGHQPQHF. Here the CDR3 DNA reads TGTGCCAGCACTCAGGCAGGGCATCAGCCCCAGCATTTT.

The genes are TRBV6-1 and TRBJ1-5; the D is unclear. V was pared by 4 bases and J by 7 bases, with 11 bases between. The CDR3 spans 13 residues. Germline V lookup: CDR1 MNHNS, CDR2 SASEGT. CDR3 residues: CASSATLTQPQHF. DNA for the CDR3: TGTGCCAGCAGTGCGACTCTAACCCAGCCCCAGCATTTT.

J is TRBJ1-1 and V is TRBV7-6, with D perhaps matching TRBD1 (6 bases). V lost 5 bases, J lost 11 bases, and 24 bases lay in between. This CDR3 is 15 amino acids long. The V gene's germline CDR1 is SGHVS and CDR2 FNYEAQ. The CDR3 spells CASSTSYRQTGTAFF. The CDR3 coding sequence is TGTGCCAGCAGCACCTCTTACCGTCAAACAGGGACCGCTTTCTTT. Based on the CDR3 plus reference TRBV7-6 and TRBJ1-1, the full variable domain is GAGVSQSPRYKVTKRGQDVALRCDPISGHVSLYWYRQALGQGPEFLTYFNYEAQQDKSGLPNDRFSAERPEGSISTLTIQRTEQRDSAMYRCASSTSYRQTGTAFFGQGTRLTVV.

The genes are TRBV2 and TRBJ1-6, with 7 bases matching TRBD1. Germline lookup yields CDR1 SNHLY and CDR2 FYNNEI. This CDR3 is built from 14 residues. V dropped 2 bases and J dropped 12; count of bases not matched to a gene: 7. As DNA, the CDR3 is TGTGCCAGCAGTGAATGGGACAGCGGCGTACCCCTCCACTTT. Translating gives CASSEWDSGVPLHF. Supplemented by reference TRBV2 and TRBJ1-6, the full variable domain reads EPEVTQTPSHQVTQMGQEVILRCVPISNHLYFYWYRQILGQKVEFLVSFYNNEISEKSEIFDDQFSVERPDGSNFTLKIRSTKLEDSAMYFCASSEWDSGVPLHFGNGTRLTVT.

This rearrangement joins TRBV10-3 to TRBJ1-1; no definite D call. Germline V gene lookup returns CDR1 ENHRY and CDR2 SYGVKD. The CDR3 runs to 14 residues. The ends were cut back, 2 bases at V and 4 bases at J, with 11 bases in the middle. CDR3 loop: CAISEGPEATEAFF. The CDR3 DNA follows: TGTGCCATCAGTGAGGGACCGGAGGCCACTGAAGCTTTCTTT.

The J gene is TRBJ1-1, the V gene TRBV18, with 7 bases that match TRBD1. CDR1 and CDR2 (germline): KGHSH, LQKENI. This CDR3 spans 18 amino acids. V lost 4 bases and J lost 1; bases outside the gene matches: 15. CDR3 in DNA: TGTGCCAGCTCACGTATAGGGGGCGTCTATAATGGGAACACTGAAGCTTTCTTT. Translation gives CASSRIGGVYNGNTEAFF. Using reference TRBV18 and TRBJ1-1 for the parts outside the CDR3, the full variable domain is NAGVMQNPRHLVRRRGQEARLRCSPMKGHSHVYWYRQLPEEGLKFMVYLQKENIIDESGMPKERFSAEFPKEGPSILRIQQVVRGDSAAYFCASSRIGGVYNGNTEAFFGQGTRLTVV.

The chain links TRBV7-8 to TRBJ1-2; 12 positions match TRBD1. The germline CDR1 and CDR2 sequences are SGHVS and FQNEAQ. J lost 4 bases, V lost 1 base, and 10 bases had no gene match. The CDR3 is 18 residues long. In nucleotides, the CDR3 is TGTGCCAGCAGCTTAGGCCGCGGGACAGGGGGCGATAGCTATGGCTACACCTTC. Translating it yields CASSLGRGTGGDSYGYTF.

The chain recombines TRBV28 with TRBJ2-7, with 10 bases matching TRBD1. The germline CDR1 and CDR2 sequences are MDHEN and SYDVKM. CDR3 size: 16 residues. Trimming took 5 bases from V and 4 from J; bases not matched to a gene: 11. CDR3 DNA: TGTGCCAGCAGTGACAGGGGCGACAGGGGGCGATACGAGCAGTACTTC. This codes for CASSDRGDRGRYEQYF.

The chain recombines TRBV6-1 with TRBJ1-2; unclear D gene. Trimming removed 2 bases at V and 6 bases at J, with 13 bases between. Germline CDR1 is MNHNS and CDR2 is SASEGT. The CDR3 loop spans 14 amino acids. The CDR3: CASSESPPRHGYTF. The CDR3 region has the DNA TGTGCCAGCAGTGAAAGCCCCCCAAGGCATGGCTACACCTTC.

This clone showed up just a few times. CDR3 residues: CASSASQGNYYGYTF. For the CDR3, the DNA is TGTGCCAGCAGCGCCTCCCAGGGGAATTACTATGGCTACACCTTC. The chain is built from TRBV7-8 and TRBJ1-2; the D gene is possibly TRBD1 (6 bases). Germline CDR1 is SGHVS and CDR2 is FQNEAQ. The CDR3 extends over 15 amino acids. Trimming shortened V by 5 bases and J by 3 bases, and 16 bases separated the two germline ends.